Sequencing of this T cell receptor (beta chain) was carried out in a study of CD8 T cells in ankylosing spondylitis. On this clonotype: As yet, its antigen is unknown.

Overall study findings and caveats: The authors found the disease-linked clones to be CD8+ and relatively rare in peripheral blood.

This CDR3 has 15 amino acids. The germline V gene encodes CDR1 MNHNS and CDR2 SASEGT. The V end was cut by 2 bases, the J end by 3 bases, with 13 bases between. Library preparation for TCR beta used quantitative 5'-RACE with molecular barcodes. Each CDR3 protein is one row after TCRdb ran MiXCR on the 5' RACE reads. The table shows approximately 210,000 distinct CDR3 sequences, with more than 10% occurring only once. The TCR originated in a male donor with ankylosing spondylitis or in good health (not recorded which). The sequenced sample consisted of blood, either unsorted or a sorted T cell fraction (not recorded which). The J gene is TRBJ1-1, the V gene TRBV6-1, with D maybe TRBD1 (6 bases). DNA for the CDR3: TGTGCCAGCAGTGAACCGACAGGAGCAGACACTGAAGCTTTCTTT. Its translation: CASSEPTGADTEAFF.